This entry concerns a single T cell receptor (beta chain). Clinical history as reported by participants underpinned cohort assignment. V shed 4 bases and J shed 7 bases, with 25 bases lying between them. CDR1 is SGHNT and CDR2 is YENEEA in the germline V gene. The CDR3 is made up of 17 amino acids. These data come from a study of blood T cell repertoires in COVID-19. Looking at the study overall: Spain, Italy and the United States supplied samples that represented acute and convalescent COVID-19.

Method: immunoSEQ multiplex PCR; TCRdb's copy keeps in-frame clones and lacks some. Among 200,000 to 250,000 clones, roughly nine tenths were seen once, and the ten largest hold approximately 3.4%. The sequence came from a woman aged 18-35 years in a cohort exposed to, infected with or recovered from COVID-19 (not recorded which). The sequenced sample was PBMCs or T cells enriched from blood (not recorded which). The chain combines TRBV11-3 with TRBJ2-5; maybe TRBD1 (8 bases). This chain's CDR3 is CASSSSETGGDVGTQYF. The DNA of the CDR3 is TGTGCCAGCAGCTCGTCGGAAACAGGGGGGGACGTAGGGACCCAGTACTTC. Looking up the rest from reference TRBV11-3 and TRBJ2-5 gives the full variable domain: EAGVVQSPRYKIIEKKQPVAFWCNPISGHNTLYWYLQNLGQGPELLIRYENEEAVDDSQLPKDRFSAERLKGVDSTLKIQPAELGDSAVYLCASSSSETGGDVGTQYFGPGTRLLVL.